The 15 T cell receptor beta chains given below trace back to one sample, sequenced in a study of T cell repertoires in cytomegalovirus infection. A single record per CDR3 protein comes from TCRdb applying MiXCR to the reads. The table includes some 390,000 distinct CDR3 sequences, around a sixth detected once. The sample was PBMCs. Receptors originate from a human donor in good health (CMV status not recorded). Some clones in this sample may be carry-over from other donors' samples.

This clonotype has a handful of counts. The chain recombines TRBV20-1 with TRBJ2-5, with a weak D call TRBD2 (6 bases). The V gene's germline CDR1 is DFQATT and CDR2 SNEGSKA (reference sequence). The CDR3 runs to 13 residues. V lost 3 bases, J lost 4 bases, and 12 bases lay in between. CDR3 nucleotides: TGCAGTGCTAGGTTGACTAGTGGAGAGACCCAGTACTTC. Amino acids: CSARLTSGETQYF.

This clonotype was recorded at least ten times. The chain combines TRBV7-2 with TRBJ2-5; TRBD2 might be the D (6 bases). CDR3 length: 14 amino acids. Trimming removed 1 base from V and 4 bases from J, with 10 bases in between. Germline values: CDR1 SGHTA, CDR2 FQGNSA. The CDR3 DNA follows: TGTGCCAGCAGCTTAGGTCTCGGGGGAGAGACCCAGTACTTC. This codes for CASSLGLGGETQYF. Full variable domain (missing parts from reference TRBV7-2 and TRBJ2-5): GAGVSQSPSNKVTEKGKDVELRCDPISGHTALYWYRQSLGQGLEFLIYFQGNSAPDKSGLPSDRFSAERTGGSVSTLTIQRTQQEDSAVYLCASSLGLGGETQYFGPGTRLLVL.

The chain is built from TRBV20-1 and TRBJ2-7, with a possible D match to TRBD1 (5 bases). The V gene's germline CDR1 is DFQATT and CDR2 SNEGSKA (reference sequence). Trimming cost V 1 base and J 5 bases, with 24 bases left between them. CDR3 length: 17 residues. The DNA for the CDR3 is TGCAGTGCTAGAGTTTCTAGTGGGGCGCGAGCAGCCGACGAGCAGTACTTC. As protein: CSARVSSGARAADEQYF.

This clonotype was found many times. The rearrangement uses TRBV7-6 and TRBJ2-2, with 13 positions matching TRBD2. The junction had 1 base not matched to a gene; V was cut back by 1 base and J by 5 bases. The CDR3 runs 16 residues. Germline CDR1 and CDR2: SGHVS and FNYEAQ. This chain's CDR3 is CASSLVLAGGTGELFF. Here the CDR3 DNA reads TGTGCCAGCAGCTTAGTACTAGCGGGAGGGACCGGGGAGCTGTTTTTT.

This clonotype came up a few times. J is TRBJ1-1 and V is TRBV6-6, with D maybe TRBD1 (6 bases). The CDR3 is made up of 13 amino acids. V was shortened by 10 bases and J by 8 bases, with 20 bases between the two germline ends. CDR1 is MNHNY and CDR2 is SVGAGI in the germline V gene (reference sequence). The CDR3, as DNA: TGTGCCACCTTGGACAGAAGTACATTCGAAGCTTTCTTT. Translating it yields CATLDRSTFEAFF.

Many counts were recorded for this clonotype. The V call is TRBV7-2, the J call TRBJ2-3; 14 bases are a match to TRBD2. The CDR3 consists of 16 residues. Germline V gene data show CDR1 as SGHTA and CDR2 as FQGNSA. After removal of 5 bases from V and 7 bases from J, the junction contained 8 bases not matched to a gene. The CDR3 coding sequence is TGTGCCAGCAGCAACGGACTAGCGGGGGGCATGAATACGCAGTATTTT. Translating it yields CASSNGLAGGMNTQYF. The full variable domain, in which reference TRBV7-2 and TRBJ2-3 provide the parts outside the CDR3, is GAGVSQSPSNKVTEKGKDVELRCDPISGHTALYWYRQSLGQGLEFLIYFQGNSAPDKSGLPSDRFSAERTGGSVSTLTIQRTQQEDSAVYLCASSNGLAGGMNTQYFGPGTRLTVL.

This clonotype appeared a few times. The chain combines TRBV12-3 or TRBV12-4 with TRBJ2-4; tentatively, D is TRBD1 or TRBD2 (5 bases each). Trimming removed 6 bases from V and 8 bases from J, with 5 bases in between. The CDR3 sequence is 10 residues long. CDR3 in DNA: TGTGCCAGCAGGGGGGACATTCAGTACTTC. Protein sequence: CASRGDIQYF.

This clonotype was seen many times. The J gene is TRBJ2-7, the V gene TRBV7-2; possibly TRBD1 for D (5 bases). This CDR3 spans 14 amino acids. Trimming took off 5 bases at V and 0 bases at J, with 11 bases between the two ends. Germline CDR1 is SGHTA and CDR2 is FQGNSA. The CDR3 bases are TGTGCCAGCAGCCCAATACAGGCCTCCTACGAGCAGTACTTC. Its translation is CASSPIQASYEQYF.

The rearrangement links TRBV20-1 to TRBJ2-1; no reliable D call. Trimming pared 6 bases from V and 7 bases from J, leaving 13 bases between. This CDR3 has 12 amino acids. The germline CDR1 and CDR2 sequences are DFQATT and SNEGSKA (reference sequence). The CDR3 DNA follows: TGCAGTGCCCAGGCCACGGGTAATGAGCAGTTCTTC. Amino acid sequence: CSAQATGNEQFF.

This sequence joins TRBV5-6 and TRBJ2-1, with a weak D call TRBD2 (5 bases). V was clipped by 3 bases and J by 0 bases, with 16 bases between them. Germline V gene lookup returns CDR1 SGHDT and CDR2 YYEEEE. The CDR3 length is 17 residues. DNA of the CDR3: TGTGCCAGCAGCTCGACCCTAGCCTTAAGCTCCTACAATGAGCAGTTCTTC. This sequence encodes CASSSTLALSSYNEQFF.

There are a few counts of this clonotype. The junction shows a germline mismatch at one end, possibly a read error. V is TRBV27 and J is TRBJ2-1; D is possibly TRBD1 or TRBD2 (5 bases each). This CDR3 is 15 amino acids long. CDR1 and CDR2 from the germline V gene are MNHEY and SMNVEV (reference sequence). This CDR3 is CASRLYRDLENEQFF. CDR3 bases: TGTGCCAGCAGATTATACCGGGACCTAGAGAATGAGCAGTTCTTC.

This clonotype was counted many times. This chain connects TRBV7-2 to TRBJ2-5, with 14 positions matching TRBD2. Germline CDR1 is SGHTA and CDR2 is FQGNSA. V lost 0 bases to trimming and J lost 2 bases; unmatched junction nucleotides: 2. There are 17 residues in the CDR3. The CDR3 DNA is TGTGCCAGCAGCTTAGCCTGGACTAGCGGGGGGCAAGAGACCCAGTACTTC. Translating gives CASSLAWTSGGQETQYF.

This clonotype has a handful of counts. The rearrangement links TRBV7-9 to TRBJ1-2, with D perhaps TRBD1 (5 bases). The germline V gene encodes CDR1 SEHNR and CDR2 FQNEAQ (reference sequence). Trimming stripped 5 bases from V and 6 bases from J, with 10 bases between. CDR3 length: 12 residues. The CDR3 protein is CASSPTVDGYTF. CDR3 bases: TGTGCCAGCAGCCCGACAGTGGATGGCTACACCTTC.

Of note for this clonotype: A much larger clone differs by one base, so this may be a read error. The chain links TRBV6-2 or TRBV6-3 to TRBJ1-5; 9 nucleotides match TRBD1. The CDR3 contains 13 residues. The germline V gene encodes CDR1 MNHEY and CDR2 SVGEGT. In DNA form, the CDR3 reads TGTGCCAGCGACAGGGGGTTGATTCAGCCCCAGCAGTTT. Protein product: CASDRGLIQPQQF.

The chain links TRBV29-1 to TRBJ1-4; D uncertain. V was clipped by 5 bases and J by 0 bases, with 7 bases between them. The CDR3 has 13 amino acids. Germline-derived CDR1 and CDR2 are SQVTM and ANQGSEA. CDR3 nucleotide sequence: TGCAGCGTTCGGGCGGCAACTAATGAAAAACTGTTTTTT. Translated: CSVRAATNEKLFF.